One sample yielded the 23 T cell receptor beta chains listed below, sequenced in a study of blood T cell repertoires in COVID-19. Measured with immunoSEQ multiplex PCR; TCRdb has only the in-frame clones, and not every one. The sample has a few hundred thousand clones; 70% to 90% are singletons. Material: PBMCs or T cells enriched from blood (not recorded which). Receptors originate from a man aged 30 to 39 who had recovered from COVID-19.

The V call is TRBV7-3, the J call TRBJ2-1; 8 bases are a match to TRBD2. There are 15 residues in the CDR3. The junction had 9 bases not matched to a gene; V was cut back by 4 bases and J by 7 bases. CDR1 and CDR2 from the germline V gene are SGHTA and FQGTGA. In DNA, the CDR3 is TGTGCCAGCAGCTCCCAGGGAGCGGGGGTTAATGAGCAGTTCTTC. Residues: CASSSQGAGVNEQFF.

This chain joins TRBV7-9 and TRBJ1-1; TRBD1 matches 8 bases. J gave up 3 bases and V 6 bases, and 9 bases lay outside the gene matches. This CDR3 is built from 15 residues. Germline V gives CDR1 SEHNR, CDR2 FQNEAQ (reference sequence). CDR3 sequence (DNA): TGTGCCAGCAGACCCCCGACAGGGGCGCACACTGAAGCTTTCTTT. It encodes CASRPPTGAHTEAFF.

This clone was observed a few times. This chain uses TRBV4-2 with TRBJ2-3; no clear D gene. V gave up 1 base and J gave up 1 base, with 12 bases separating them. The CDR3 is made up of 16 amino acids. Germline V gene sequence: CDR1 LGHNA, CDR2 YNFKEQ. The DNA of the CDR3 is TGTGCCAGCAGCCAAGGCTCTAGTTCCGGCACAGATACGCAGTATTTT. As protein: CASSQGSSSGTDTQYF.

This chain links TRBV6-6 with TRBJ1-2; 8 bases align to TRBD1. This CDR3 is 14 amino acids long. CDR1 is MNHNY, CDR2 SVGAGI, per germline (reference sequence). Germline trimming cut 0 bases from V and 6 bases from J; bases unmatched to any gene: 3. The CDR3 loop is CASSYSNRGDGYTF. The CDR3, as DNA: TGTGCCAGCAGTTACTCGAACAGGGGGGATGGCTACACCTTC.

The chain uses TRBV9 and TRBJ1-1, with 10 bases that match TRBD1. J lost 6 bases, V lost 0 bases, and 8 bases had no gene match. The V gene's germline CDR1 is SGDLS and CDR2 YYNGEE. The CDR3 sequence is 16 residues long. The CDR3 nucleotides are TGTGCCAGCAGCGTAGATCTCGGGGACAGGGGTTCTGAAGCTTTCTTT. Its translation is CASSVDLGDRGSEAFF. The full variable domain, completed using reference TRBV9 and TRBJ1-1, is DSGVTQTPKHLITATGQRVTLRCSPRSGDLSVYWYQQSLDQGLQFLIQYYNGEERAKGNILERFSAQQFPDLHSELNLSSLELGDSALYFCASSVDLGDRGSEAFFGQGTRLTVV.

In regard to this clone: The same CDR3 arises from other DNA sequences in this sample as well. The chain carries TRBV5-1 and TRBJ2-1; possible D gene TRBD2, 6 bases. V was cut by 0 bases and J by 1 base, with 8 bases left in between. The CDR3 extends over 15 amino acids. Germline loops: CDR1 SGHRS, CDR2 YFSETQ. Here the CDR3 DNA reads TGCGCCAGCAGCTTGGACGGGGGTTCCTACAATGAGCAGTTCTTC. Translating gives CASSLDGGSYNEQFF.

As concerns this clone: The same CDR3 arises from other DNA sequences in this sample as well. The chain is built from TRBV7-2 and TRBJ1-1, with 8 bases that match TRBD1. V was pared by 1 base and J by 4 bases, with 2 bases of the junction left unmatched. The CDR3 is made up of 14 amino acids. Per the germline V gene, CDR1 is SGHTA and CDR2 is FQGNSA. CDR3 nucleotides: TGTGCCAGCAGCTTAGTCGGGACAGGCACTGAAGCTTTCTTT. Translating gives CASSLVGTGTEAFF.

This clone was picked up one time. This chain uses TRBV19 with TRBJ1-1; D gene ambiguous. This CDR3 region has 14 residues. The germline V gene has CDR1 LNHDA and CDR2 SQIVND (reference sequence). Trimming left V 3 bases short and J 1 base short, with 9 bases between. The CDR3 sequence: CASSILGGNTEAFF. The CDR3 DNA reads TGTGCCAGTAGTATTCTAGGCGGGAACACTGAAGCTTTCTTT.

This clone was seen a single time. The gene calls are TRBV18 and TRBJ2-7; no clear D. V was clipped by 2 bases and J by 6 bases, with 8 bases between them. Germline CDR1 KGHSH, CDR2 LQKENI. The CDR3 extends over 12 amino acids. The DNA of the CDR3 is TGTGCCAGCTCACCATCGGAGTCCGAGCAGTACTTC. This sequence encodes CASSPSESEQYF.

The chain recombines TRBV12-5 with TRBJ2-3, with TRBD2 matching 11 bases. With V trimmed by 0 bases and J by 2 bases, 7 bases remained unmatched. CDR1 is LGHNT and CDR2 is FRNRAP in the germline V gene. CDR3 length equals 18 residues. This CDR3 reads CASGLVLLAGVNTDTQYF. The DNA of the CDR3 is TGTGCTAGTGGTTTGGTACTACTAGCGGGGGTGAACACAGATACGCAGTATTTT.

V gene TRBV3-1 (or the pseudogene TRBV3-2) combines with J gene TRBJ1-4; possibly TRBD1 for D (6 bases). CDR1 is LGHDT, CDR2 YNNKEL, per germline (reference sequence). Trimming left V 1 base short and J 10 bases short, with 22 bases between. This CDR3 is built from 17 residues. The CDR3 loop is CASSQGQGRSPRGKLFF. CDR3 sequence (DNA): TGTGCCAGCAGCCAAGGCCAGGGAAGATCACCCAGGGGAAAACTGTTTTTT.

CDR3 sequence reads: CASSQGGSYGYTF. Here the CDR3 DNA reads TGTGCCAGCAGCCAAGGAGGGTCCTATGGCTACACCTTC. The V call is TRBV3-1 (or the pseudogene TRBV3-2), the J call TRBJ1-2; D ambiguous. The length of the CDR3 is 13 residues. The V end lost 1 base, the J end lost 4 bases, and 7 bases lay between the germline ends. Germline V lookup: CDR1 LGHDT, CDR2 YNNKEL (reference sequence).

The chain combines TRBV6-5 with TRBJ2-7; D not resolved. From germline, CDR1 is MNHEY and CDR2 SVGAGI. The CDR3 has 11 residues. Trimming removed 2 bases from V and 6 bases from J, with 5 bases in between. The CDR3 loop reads CASSYGPEQYF. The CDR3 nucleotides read TGTGCCAGCAGTTACGGGCCCGAGCAGTACTTC.

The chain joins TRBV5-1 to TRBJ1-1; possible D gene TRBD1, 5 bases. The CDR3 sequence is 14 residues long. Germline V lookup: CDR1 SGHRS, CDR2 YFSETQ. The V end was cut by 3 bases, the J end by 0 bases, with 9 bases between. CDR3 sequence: CASSSSGMNTEAFF. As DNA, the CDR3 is TGCGCCAGCAGCTCCTCAGGGATGAACACTGAAGCTTTCTTT.

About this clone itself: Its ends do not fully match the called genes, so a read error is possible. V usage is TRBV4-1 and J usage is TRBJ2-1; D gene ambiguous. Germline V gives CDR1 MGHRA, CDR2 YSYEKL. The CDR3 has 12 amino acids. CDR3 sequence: CASQDSFNEQFF. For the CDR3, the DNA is TGCGCCAGCCAGGATTCCTTCAATGAGCAGTTCTTC.

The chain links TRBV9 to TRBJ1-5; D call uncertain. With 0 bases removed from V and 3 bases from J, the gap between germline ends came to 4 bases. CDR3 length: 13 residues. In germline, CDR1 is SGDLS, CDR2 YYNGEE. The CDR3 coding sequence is TGTGCCAGCAGCGTAGCTCCCAATCAGCCCCAGCATTTT. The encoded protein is CASSVAPNQPQHF.

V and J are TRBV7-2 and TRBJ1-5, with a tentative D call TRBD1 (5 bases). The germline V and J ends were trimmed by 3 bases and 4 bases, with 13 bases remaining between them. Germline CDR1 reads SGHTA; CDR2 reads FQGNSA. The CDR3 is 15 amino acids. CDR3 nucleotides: TGTGCCAGCAGCTTCAGCGGGACTCAGAATCAGCCCCAGCATTTT. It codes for CASSFSGTQNQPQHF.

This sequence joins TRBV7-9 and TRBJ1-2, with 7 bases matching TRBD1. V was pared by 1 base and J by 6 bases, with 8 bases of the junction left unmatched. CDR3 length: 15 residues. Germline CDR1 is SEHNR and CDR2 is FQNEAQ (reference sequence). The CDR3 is CASSLETGARDGYTF. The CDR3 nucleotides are TGTGCCAGCAGCTTAGAAACAGGGGCGCGGGATGGCTACACCTTC. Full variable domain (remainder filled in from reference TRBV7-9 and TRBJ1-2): DTGVSQNPRHKITKRGQNVTFRCDPISEHNRLYWYRQTLGQGPEFLTYFQNEAQLEKSRLLSDRFSAERPKGSFSTLEIQRTEQGDSAMYLCASSLETGARDGYTFGSGTRLTVV.

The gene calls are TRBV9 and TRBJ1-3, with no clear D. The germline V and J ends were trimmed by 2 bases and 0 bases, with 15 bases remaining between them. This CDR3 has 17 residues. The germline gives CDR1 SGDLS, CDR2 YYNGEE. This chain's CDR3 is CASSVFGSWSSGNTIYF. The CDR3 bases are TGTGCCAGCAGCGTTTTCGGTAGTTGGAGCTCTGGAAACACCATATATTTT. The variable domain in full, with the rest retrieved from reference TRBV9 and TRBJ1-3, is DSGVTQTPKHLITATGQRVTLRCSPRSGDLSVYWYQQSLDQGLQFLIQYYNGEERAKGNILERFSAQQFPDLHSELNLSSLELGDSALYFCASSVFGSWSSGNTIYFGEGSWLTVV.

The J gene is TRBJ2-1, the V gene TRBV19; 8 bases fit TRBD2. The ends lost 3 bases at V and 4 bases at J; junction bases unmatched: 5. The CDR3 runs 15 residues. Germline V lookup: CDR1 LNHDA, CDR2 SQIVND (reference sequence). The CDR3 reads CASSIGLAGYNEQFF. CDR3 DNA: TGTGCCAGTAGTATCGGGCTAGCGGGTTACAATGAGCAGTTCTTC. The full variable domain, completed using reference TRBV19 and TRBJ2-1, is DGGITQSPKYLFRKEGQNVTLSCEQNLNHDAMYWYRQDPGQGLRLIYYSQIVNDFQKGDIAEGYSVSREKKESFPLTVTSAQKNPTAFYLCASSIGLAGYNEQFFGPGTRLTVL.

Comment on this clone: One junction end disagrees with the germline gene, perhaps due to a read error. CDR3: CAGRQGANEQFF. As DNA, the CDR3 is TGTGCCGGGAGACAGGGGGCTAATGAGCAGTTCTTC. This sequence joins TRBV30 and TRBJ2-1; the match to TRBD1 covers 10 bases. Germline V gene lookup returns CDR1 GTSNPN and CDR2 SVGIG (reference sequence). CDR3 length: 12 residues.

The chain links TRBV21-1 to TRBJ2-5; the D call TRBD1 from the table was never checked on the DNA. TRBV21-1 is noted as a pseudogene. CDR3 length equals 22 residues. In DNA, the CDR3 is TGTGCCAGCAGCAAAGAATGGCGTGGGTCAGGGTATTTGTCCTCGAACCAAGAGACCCAGTACTTC. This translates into CASSKEWRGSGYLSSNQETQYF.

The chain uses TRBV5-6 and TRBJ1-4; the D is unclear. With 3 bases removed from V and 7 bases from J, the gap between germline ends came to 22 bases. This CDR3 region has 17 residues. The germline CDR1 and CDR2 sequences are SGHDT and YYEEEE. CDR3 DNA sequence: TGTGCCAGCAGCTCGACTACCCGAAAACAAGTCGGTGAAAAACTGTTTTTT. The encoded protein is CASSSTTRKQVGEKLFF.